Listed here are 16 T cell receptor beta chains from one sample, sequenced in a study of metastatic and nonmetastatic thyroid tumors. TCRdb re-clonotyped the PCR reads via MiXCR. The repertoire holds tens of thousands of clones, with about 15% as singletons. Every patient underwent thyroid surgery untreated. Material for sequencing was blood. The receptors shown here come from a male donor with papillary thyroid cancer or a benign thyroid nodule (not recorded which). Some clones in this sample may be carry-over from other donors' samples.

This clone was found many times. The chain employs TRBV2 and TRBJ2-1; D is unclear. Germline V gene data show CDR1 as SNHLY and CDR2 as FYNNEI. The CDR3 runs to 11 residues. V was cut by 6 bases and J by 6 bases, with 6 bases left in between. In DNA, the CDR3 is TGTGCCAGCAGATCAGGCAATGAGCAGTTCTTC. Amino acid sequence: CASRSGNEQFF.

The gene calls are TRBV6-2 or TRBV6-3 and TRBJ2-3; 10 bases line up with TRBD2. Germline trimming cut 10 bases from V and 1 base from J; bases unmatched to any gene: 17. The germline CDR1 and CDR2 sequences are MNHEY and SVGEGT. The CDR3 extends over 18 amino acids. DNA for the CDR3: TGTGCCACCGCCGTCACGACCGGGACTAGCGTCGGCACAGATACGCAGTATTTT. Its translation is CATAVTTGTSVGTDTQYF.

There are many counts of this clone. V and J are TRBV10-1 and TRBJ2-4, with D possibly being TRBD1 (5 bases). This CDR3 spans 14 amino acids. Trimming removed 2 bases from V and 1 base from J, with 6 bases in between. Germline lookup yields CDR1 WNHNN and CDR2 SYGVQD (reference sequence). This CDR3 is CASSEAGAKNIQYF. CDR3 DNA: TGCGCCAGCAGTGAGGCAGGGGCCAAAAACATTCAGTACTTC.

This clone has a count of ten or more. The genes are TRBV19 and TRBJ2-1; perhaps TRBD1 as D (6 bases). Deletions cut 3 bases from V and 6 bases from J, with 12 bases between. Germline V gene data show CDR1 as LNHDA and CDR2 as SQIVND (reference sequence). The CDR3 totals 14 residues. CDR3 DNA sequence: TGTGCCAGTAGTATGACTTCAGGGGTCAATGAGCAGTTCTTC. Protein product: CASSMTSGVNEQFF.

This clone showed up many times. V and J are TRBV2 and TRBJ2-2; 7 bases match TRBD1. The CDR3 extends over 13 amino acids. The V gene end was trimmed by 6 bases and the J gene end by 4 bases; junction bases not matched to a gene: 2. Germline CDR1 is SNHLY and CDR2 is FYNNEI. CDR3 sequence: CASRNRGTGELFF. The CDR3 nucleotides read TGTGCCAGCAGAAACAGGGGCACCGGGGAGCTGTTTTTT.

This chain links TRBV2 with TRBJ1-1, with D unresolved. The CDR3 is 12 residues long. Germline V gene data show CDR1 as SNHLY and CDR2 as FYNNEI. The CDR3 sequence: CAHREKNTEAFF. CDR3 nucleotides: TGTGCACATCGGGAGAAGAACACTGAAGCTTTCTTT.

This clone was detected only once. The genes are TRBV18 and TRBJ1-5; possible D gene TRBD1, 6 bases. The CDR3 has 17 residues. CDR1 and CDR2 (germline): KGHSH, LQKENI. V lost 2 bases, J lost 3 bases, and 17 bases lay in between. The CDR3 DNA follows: TGTGCCAGCTCACCAAACGGGGGCTTGGTAATCAATCAGCCCCAGCATTTT. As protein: CASSPNGGLVINQPQHF.

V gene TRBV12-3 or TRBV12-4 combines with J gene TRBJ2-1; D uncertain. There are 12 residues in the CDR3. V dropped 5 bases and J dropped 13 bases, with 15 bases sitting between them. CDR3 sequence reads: CASSHPSDPQFF. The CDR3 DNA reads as TGTGCCAGCAGTCACCCCTCAGACCCCCAGTTCTTC.

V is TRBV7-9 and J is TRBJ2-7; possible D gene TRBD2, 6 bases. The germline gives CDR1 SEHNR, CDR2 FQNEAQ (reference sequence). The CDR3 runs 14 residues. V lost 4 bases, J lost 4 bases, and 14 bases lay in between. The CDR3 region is CASSSTSRTYEQYF. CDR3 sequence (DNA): TGTGCCAGCAGCTCTACTAGCAGGACTTACGAGCAGTACTTC.

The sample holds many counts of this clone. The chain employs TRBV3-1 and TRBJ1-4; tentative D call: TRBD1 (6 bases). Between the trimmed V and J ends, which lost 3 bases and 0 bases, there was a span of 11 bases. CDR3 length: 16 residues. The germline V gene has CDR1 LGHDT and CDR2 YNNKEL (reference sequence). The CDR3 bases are TGTGCCAGCAGCCATCCAGGGGATGCAACTAATGAAAAACTGTTTTTT. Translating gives CASSHPGDATNEKLFF.

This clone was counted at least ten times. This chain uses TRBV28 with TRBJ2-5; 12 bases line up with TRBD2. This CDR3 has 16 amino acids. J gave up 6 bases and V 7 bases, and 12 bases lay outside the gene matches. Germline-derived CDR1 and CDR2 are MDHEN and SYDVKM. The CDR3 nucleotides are TGTGCCAGCACCCAACCCGGACTAGCGGGGAGACAGACCCAGTACTTC. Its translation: CASTQPGLAGRQTQYF.

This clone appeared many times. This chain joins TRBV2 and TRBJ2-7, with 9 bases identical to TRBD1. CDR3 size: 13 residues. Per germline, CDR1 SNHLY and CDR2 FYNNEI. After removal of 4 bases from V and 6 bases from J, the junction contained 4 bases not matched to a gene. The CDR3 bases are TGTGCCAGCAGTGTTTTGGGACAGGGCGAGCAGTACTTC. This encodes CASSVLGQGEQYF.

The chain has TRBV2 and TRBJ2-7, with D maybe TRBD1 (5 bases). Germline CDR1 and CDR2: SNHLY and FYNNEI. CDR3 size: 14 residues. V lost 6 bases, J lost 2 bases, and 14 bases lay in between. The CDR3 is CASRSGQGPYEQYF. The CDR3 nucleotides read TGTGCCAGCAGATCGGGTCAGGGCCCCTACGAGCAGTACTTC.

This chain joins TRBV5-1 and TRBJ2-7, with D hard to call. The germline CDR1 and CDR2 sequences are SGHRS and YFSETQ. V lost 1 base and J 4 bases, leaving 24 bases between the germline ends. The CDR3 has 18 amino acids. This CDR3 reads CASSLSPPTSSLYYEQYF. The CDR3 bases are TGCGCCAGCAGCTTGTCACCTCCCACGTCTAGTCTATATTACGAGCAGTACTTC.

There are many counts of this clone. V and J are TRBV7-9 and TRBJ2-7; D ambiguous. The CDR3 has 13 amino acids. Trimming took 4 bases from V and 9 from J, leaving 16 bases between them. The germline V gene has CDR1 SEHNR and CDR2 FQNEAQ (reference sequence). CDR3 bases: TGTGCCAGCAGCTGTATCTTCCGGCCGGGGCAGTACTTC. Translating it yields CASSCIFRPGQYF.

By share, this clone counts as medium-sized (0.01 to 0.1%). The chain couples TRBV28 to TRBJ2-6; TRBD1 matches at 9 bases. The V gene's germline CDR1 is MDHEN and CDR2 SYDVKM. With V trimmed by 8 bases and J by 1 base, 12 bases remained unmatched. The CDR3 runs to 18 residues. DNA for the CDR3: TGTGCCAGCCATCCCACACAGGGGGCAGGGTCTGGGGCCAACGTCCTGACTTTC. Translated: CASHPTQGAGSGANVLTF. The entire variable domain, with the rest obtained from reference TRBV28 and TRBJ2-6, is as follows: DVKVTQSSRYLVKRTGEKVFLECVQDMDHENMFWYRQDPGLGLRLIYFSYDVKMKEKGDIPEGYSVSREKKERFSLILESASTNQTSMYLCASHPTQGAGSGANVLTFGAGSRLTVL.